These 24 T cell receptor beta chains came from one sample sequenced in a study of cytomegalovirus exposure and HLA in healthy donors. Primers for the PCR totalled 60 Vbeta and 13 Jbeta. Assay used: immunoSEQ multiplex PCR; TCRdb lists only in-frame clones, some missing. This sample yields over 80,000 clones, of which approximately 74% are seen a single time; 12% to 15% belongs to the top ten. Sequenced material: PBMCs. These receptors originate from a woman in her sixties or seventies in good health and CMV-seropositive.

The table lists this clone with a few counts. CDR3 sequence: CASSLLAGDEQYF. The CDR3 DNA reads as TGTGCCAGCAGCTTACTAGCGGGGGACGAGCAGTACTTC. The chain is built from TRBV7-9 and TRBJ2-5; 10 positions match TRBD2. The DNA end is a closer match to TRBJ2-7, so the J assignment may be wrong. The CDR3 has 13 residues. Looked up from germline, CDR1 is SEHNR and CDR2 is FQNEAQ (reference sequence).

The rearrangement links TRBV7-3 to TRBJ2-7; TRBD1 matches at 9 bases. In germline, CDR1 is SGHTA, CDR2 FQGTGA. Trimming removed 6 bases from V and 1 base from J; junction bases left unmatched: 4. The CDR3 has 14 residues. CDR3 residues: CASRFGTGSYEQYF. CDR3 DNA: TGTGCCAGCAGGTTCGGGACAGGGTCCTACGAGCAGTACTTC.

CDR3 protein: CASSAPGQNFYEQYF. CDR3 nucleotides: TGCGCCAGCAGCGCCCCGGGACAAAATTTCTACGAGCAGTACTTC. This chain joins TRBV4-1 and TRBJ2-7, with D possibly TRBD1 on 6 matching bases. Germline CDR1 MGHRA, CDR2 YSYEKL. The CDR3 is made up of 15 amino acids. Trimming took 5 bases from V and 3 from J, leaving 17 bases between them.

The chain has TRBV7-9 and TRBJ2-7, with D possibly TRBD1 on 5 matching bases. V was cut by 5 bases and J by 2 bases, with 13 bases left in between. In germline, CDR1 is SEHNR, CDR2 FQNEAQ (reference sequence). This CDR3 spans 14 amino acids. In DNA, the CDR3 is TGTGCCAGCAGCCCACCGACAGCTACCTACGAGCAGTACTTC. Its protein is CASSPPTATYEQYF.

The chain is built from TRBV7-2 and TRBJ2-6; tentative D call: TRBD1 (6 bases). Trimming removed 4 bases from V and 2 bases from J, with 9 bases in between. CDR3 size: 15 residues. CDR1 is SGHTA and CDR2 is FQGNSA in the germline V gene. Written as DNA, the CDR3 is TGTGCCAGCAGCTCACAGGGAGCTGGGGCCAACGTCCTGACTTTC. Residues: CASSSQGAGANVLTF.

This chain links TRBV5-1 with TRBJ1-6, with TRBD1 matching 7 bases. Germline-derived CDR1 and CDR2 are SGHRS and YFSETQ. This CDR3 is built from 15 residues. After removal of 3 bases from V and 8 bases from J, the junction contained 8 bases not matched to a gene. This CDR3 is CASSSAFTGDSPLHF. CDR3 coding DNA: TGCGCCAGCAGCTCTGCTTTTACAGGGGATTCACCCCTCCACTTT.

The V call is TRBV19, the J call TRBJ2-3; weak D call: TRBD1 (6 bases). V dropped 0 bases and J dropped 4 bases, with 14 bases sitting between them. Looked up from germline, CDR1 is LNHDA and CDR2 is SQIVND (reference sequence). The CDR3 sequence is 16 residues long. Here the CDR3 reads CASSIDTGNSPDTQYF. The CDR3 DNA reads TGTGCCAGTAGTATAGACACAGGGAATTCGCCAGATACGCAGTATTTT.

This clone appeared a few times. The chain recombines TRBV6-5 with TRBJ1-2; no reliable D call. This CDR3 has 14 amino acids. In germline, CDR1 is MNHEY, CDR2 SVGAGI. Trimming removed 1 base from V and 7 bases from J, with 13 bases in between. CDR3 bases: TGTGCCAGCAGTTACTTGATCCGGTTCCGTGGCTACACCTTC. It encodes CASSYLIRFRGYTF.

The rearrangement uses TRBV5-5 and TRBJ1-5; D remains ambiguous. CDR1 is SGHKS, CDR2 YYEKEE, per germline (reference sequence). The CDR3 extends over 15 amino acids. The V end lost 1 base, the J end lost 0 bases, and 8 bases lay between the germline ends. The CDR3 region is CASSLTGISNQPQHF. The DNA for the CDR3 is TGTGCCAGCAGCTTGACGGGGATTAGCAATCAGCCCCAGCATTTT.

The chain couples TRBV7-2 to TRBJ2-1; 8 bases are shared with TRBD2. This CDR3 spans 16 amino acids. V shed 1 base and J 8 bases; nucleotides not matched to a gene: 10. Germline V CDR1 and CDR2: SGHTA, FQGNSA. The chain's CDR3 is CASSLGGSGKVHEQFF. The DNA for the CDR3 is TGTGCCAGCAGCTTAGGTGGTAGCGGGAAAGTTCATGAGCAGTTCTTC.

The CDR3: CASSRDRGKTDTQYF. CDR3 coding DNA: TGTGCCAGCAGCAGGGACAGGGGGAAGACAGATACGCAGTATTTT. The chain recombines TRBV7-2 with TRBJ2-3; 11 bases are shared with TRBD1. The CDR3 covers 15 residues. Germline CDR1 and CDR2: SGHTA and FQGNSA. Losses at the gene ends were 5 bases for V and 3 bases for J; bases not matched to a gene: 4.

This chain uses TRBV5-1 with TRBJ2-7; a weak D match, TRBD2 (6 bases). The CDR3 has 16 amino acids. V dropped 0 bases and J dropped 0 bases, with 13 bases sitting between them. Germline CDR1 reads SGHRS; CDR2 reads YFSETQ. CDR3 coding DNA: TGCGCCAGCAGCTTGGGTGGGACGGGGGACTCCTACGAGCAGTACTTC. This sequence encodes CASSLGGTGDSYEQYF.

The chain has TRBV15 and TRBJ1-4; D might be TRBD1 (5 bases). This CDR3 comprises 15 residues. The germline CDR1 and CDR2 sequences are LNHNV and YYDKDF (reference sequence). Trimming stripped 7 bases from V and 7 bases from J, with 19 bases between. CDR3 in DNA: TGTGCCACCAAAACCCGTCAACCGGGGGGTGAAAAACTGTTTTTT. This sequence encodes CATKTRQPGGEKLFF.

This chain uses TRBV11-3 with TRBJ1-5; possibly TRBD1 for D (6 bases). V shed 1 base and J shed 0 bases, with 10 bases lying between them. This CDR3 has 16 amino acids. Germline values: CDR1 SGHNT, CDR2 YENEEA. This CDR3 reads CASSLAGVHSNQPQHF. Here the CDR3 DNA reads TGTGCCAGCAGCTTAGCAGGGGTTCATAGCAATCAGCCCCAGCATTTT.

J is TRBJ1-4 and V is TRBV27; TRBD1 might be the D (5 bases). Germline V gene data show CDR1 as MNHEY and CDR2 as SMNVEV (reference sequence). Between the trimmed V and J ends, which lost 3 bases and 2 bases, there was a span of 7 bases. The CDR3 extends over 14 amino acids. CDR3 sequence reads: CASSFRGTNEKLFF. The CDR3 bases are TGTGCCAGCAGTTTTCGGGGGACTAATGAAAAACTGTTTTTT.

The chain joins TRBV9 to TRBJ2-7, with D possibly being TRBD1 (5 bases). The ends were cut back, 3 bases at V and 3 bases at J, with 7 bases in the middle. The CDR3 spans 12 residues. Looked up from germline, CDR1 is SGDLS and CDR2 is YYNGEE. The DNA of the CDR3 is TGTGCCAGCAGCGGAGACAGCTACGAGCAGTACTTC. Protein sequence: CASSGDSYEQYF.

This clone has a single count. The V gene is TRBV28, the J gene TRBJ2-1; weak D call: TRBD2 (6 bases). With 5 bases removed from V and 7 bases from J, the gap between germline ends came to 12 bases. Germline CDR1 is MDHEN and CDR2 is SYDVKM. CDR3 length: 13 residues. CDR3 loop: CASSTGLRNEQFF. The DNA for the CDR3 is TGTGCCAGCAGTACGGGACTGCGGAATGAGCAGTTCTTC.

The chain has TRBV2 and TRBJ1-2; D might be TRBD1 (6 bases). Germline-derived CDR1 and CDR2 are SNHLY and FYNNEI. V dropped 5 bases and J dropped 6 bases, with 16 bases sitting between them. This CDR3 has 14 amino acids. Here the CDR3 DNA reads TGTGCCAGCAGTTCCACCGGGACAATCCATGGCTACACCTTC. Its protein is CASSSTGTIHGYTF. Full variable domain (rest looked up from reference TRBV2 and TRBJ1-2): EPEVTQTPSHQVTQMGQEVILRCVPISNHLYFYWYRQILGQKVEFLVSFYNNEISEKSEIFDDQFSVERPDGSNFTLKIRSTKLEDSAMYFCASSSTGTIHGYTFGSGTRLTVV.

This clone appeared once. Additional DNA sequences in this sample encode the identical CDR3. The CDR3 protein is CASSAGQGYGYTF. The DNA of the CDR3 is TGTGCCAGCAGCGCAGGACAGGGGTATGGCTACACCTTC. The chain links TRBV7-3 to TRBJ1-2, with TRBD1 matching over 9 bases. The V and J ends lost 5 bases and 5 bases, in that order; junction bases with no gene match: 3. The CDR3 is 13 amino acids. The germline V gene has CDR1 SGHTA and CDR2 FQGTGA.

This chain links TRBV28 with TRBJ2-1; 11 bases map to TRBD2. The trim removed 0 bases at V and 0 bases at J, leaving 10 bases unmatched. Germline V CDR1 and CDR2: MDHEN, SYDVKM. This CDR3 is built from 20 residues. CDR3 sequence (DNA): TGTGCCAGCAGTTTATGGGCAGGGTCCACTAGCGGGAGCTCCTACAATGAGCAGTTCTTC. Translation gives CASSLWAGSTSGSSYNEQFF.

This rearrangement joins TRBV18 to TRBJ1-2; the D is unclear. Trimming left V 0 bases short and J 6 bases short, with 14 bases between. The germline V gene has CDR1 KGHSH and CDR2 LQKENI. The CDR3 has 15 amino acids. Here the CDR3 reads CASSPPAAPLDGYTF. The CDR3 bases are TGTGCCAGCTCACCACCGGCGGCCCCTTTGGATGGCTACACCTTC.

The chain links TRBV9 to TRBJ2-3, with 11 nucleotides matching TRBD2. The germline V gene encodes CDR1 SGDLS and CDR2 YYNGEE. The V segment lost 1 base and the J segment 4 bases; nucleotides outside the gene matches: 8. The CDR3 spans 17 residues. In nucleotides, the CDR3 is TGTGCCAGCAGCGTATTTAGCGGGAGGGCCGAGGCAGATACGCAGTATTTT. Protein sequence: CASSVFSGRAEADTQYF.

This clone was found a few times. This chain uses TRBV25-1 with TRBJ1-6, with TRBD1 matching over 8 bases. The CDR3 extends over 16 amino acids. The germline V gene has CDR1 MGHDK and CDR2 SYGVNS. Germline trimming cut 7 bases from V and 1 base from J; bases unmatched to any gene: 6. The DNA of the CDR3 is TGTGCCAGCACAGGACAGGGAGGATCCTATAATTCACCCCTCCACTTT. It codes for CASTGQGGSYNSPLHF.

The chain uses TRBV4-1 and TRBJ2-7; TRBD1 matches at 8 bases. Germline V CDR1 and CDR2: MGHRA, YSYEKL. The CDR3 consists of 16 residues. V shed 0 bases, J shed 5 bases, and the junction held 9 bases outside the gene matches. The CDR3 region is CASSQDVAGGADEQYF. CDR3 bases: TGCGCCAGCAGCCAAGATGTTGCAGGGGGCGCGGACGAGCAGTACTTC.